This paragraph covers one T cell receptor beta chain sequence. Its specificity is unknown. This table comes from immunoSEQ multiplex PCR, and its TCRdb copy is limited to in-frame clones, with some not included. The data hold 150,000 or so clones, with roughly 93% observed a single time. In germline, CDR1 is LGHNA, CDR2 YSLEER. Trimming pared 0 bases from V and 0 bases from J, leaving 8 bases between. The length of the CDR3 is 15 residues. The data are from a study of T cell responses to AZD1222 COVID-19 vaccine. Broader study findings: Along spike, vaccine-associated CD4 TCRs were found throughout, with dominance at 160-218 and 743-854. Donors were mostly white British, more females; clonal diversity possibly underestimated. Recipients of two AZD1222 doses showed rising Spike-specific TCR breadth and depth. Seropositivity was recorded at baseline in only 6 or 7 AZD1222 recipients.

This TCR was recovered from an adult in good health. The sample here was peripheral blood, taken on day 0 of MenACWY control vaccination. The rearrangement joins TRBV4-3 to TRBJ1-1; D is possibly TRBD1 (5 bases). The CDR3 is CASSQEVGLNTEAFF. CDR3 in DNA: TGCGCCAGCAGCCAAGAGGTGGGGCTGAACACTGAAGCTTTCTTT.